One sample yielded the 6 T cell receptor beta chains listed below, sequenced in a study of blood T cell repertoires in COVID-19. Sequencing used immunoSEQ multiplex PCR; TCRdb keeps in-frame clones, though not all of them. The table records over 120,000 clones, approximately 87% of them present only once. Sequencing was performed on peripheral blood. These receptor sequences come from a human donor in a cohort sampled during active COVID-19.

Only a few counts were recorded for this clone. The chain links TRBV7-9 to TRBJ2-1; 7 nucleotides agree with TRBD2. The germline CDR1 and CDR2 sequences are SEHNR and FQNEAQ (reference sequence). The V gene end was trimmed by 5 bases and the J gene end by 0 bases; junction bases not matched to a gene: 7. This CDR3 has 16 residues. CDR3 residues: CASSAPSGSSYNEQFF. The CDR3 DNA reads TGTGCCAGCAGCGCCCCTAGCGGAAGCTCCTACAATGAGCAGTTCTTC.

Only one count was recorded for this clone. One end of the junction varies from germline; a read error may be responsible. The chain recombines TRBV2 with TRBJ2-5; TRBD2 agrees at 9 bases. Germline V gene lookup returns CDR1 SNHLY and CDR2 FYNNEI. The CDR3 is 11 residues long. The CDR3 nucleotides read TGTGCCAGCAGCTTAGCGGGAGTAGGGCACTTC. It codes for CASSLAGVGHF.

This rearrangement joins TRBV12-3 or TRBV12-4 to TRBJ1-1; TRBD1 matches 7 bases. This CDR3 region has 13 residues. V lost 6 bases and J lost 6; bases outside the gene matches: 7. The CDR3 bases are TGTGCCAGCAGCCAGGGGGGTGTGGCTGAAGCTTTCTTT. Translating it yields CASSQGGVAEAFF.

The chain couples TRBV2 to TRBJ2-7, with 7 bases identical to TRBD2. This CDR3 is 14 amino acids long. V was pared by 5 bases and J by 3 bases, with 7 bases of the junction left unmatched. The germline gives CDR1 SNHLY, CDR2 FYNNEI. CDR3 bases: TGTGCCAGCAGTCTAGCGGAAGGGCTCTACGAGCAGTACGTC. It translates to CASSLAEGLYEQYV.

The chain is built from TRBV5-4 and TRBJ2-5, with 7 positions matching TRBD2. This CDR3 region has 16 residues. The ends lost 1 base at V and 1 base at J; junction bases unmatched: 7. Per the germline V gene, CDR1 is SGHNT and CDR2 is YYREEE (reference sequence). The CDR3 is CASSLRASGTQETQYF. Here the CDR3 DNA reads TGTGCCAGCAGCTTGCGGGCTAGCGGAACCCAAGAGACCCAGTACTTC.

The chain carries TRBV27 and TRBJ1-6, with TRBD1 matching 9 bases. Trimming at V came to 0 bases and at J to 4 bases, leaving 4 bases not matched to a gene. Germline values: CDR1 MNHEY, CDR2 SMNVEV (reference sequence). The CDR3 spans 17 residues. The CDR3 region has the DNA TGTGCCAGCAGTTTATCCGGTGGGACAGGGTATAATTCACCCCTCCACTTT. Amino acids: CASSLSGGTGYNSPLHF.